The 12 T cell receptor beta chains below all came from one sample that was sequenced in a study of early T cells in non-severe SARS-CoV-2 infection. Each CDR3 protein is one row after TCRdb ran MiXCR on the 5' RACE reads. The table records about 50,000 distinct CDR3 sequences, roughly 9.3% of them present only once. Specimen: whole blood. The receptors here all came from an adult who was a healthcare worker with PCR-confirmed SARS-CoV-2 infection or an uninfected control (not recorded which).

CDR3 bases: TGTGCCAGCAGCTTGGCCGGGGCAAGGGGAGGAGCAGGACGCACCGGGGAGCTGTTTTTT. It specifies CASSLAGARGGAGRTGELFF. V and J are TRBV5-6 and TRBJ2-2; D may be TRBD2 (6 bases). Trimming removed 0 bases at V and 4 bases at J, with 25 bases between. This CDR3 region has 20 residues. The V gene's germline CDR1 is SGHDT and CDR2 YYEEEE. Based on the CDR3 plus reference TRBV5-6 and TRBJ2-2, the full variable domain is DAGVTQSPTHLIKTRGQQVTLRCSPKSGHDTVSWYQQALGQGPQFIFQYYEEEERQRGNFPDRFSGHQFPNYSSELNVNALLLGDSALYLCASSLAGARGGAGRTGELFFGEGSRLTVL.

This chain connects TRBV6-2 or TRBV6-3 to TRBJ1-5, with D possibly matching TRBD1 (6 bases). The CDR3 runs to 14 residues. Per the germline V gene, CDR1 is MNHEY and CDR2 is SVGEGT. The V gene lost 0 bases and the J gene lost 3 bases, with 6 bases spanning the gap. CDR3 amino acids: CASSYSGANQPQHF. The CDR3, as DNA: TGTGCCAGCAGTTACTCGGGGGCCAATCAGCCCCAGCATTTT.

At least ten counts were recorded for this clonotype. The V and J genes are TRBV28 and TRBJ2-1; TRBD2 matches 13 bases. Losses at the gene ends were 5 bases for V and 6 bases for J; bases not matched to a gene: 7. Per the germline V gene, CDR1 is MDHEN and CDR2 is SYDVKM. This CDR3 is built from 16 residues. Here the CDR3 reads CASSPQTSGRTNEQFF. CDR3 sequence (DNA): TGTGCCAGCAGTCCCCAGACTAGCGGGAGGACCAATGAGCAGTTCTTC.

In this sample, this clonotype turned up many times. V is TRBV6-5 and J is TRBJ2-3; 9 nucleotides align to TRBD1. With V trimmed by 5 bases and J by 7 bases, 13 bases remained unmatched. CDR3 length equals 16 residues. Germline V gives CDR1 MNHEY, CDR2 SVGAGI. CDR3 protein: CASSNTRTGVRYTQYF. CDR3 nucleotides: TGTGCCAGCAGTAACACGCGGACAGGGGTACGATATACGCAGTATTTT.

This clonotype was seen repeatedly, ten times or more. The chain uses TRBV14 and TRBJ2-7; D is possibly TRBD1 or TRBD2 (6 bases each). The CDR3 has 16 amino acids. The germline V gene has CDR1 SGHDN and CDR2 FVKESK. Trimming cost V 2 bases and J 2 bases, with 16 bases left between them. CDR3 coding DNA: TGTGCCAGCAGCCAACCCGGGGGCCGGCCTACCTACGAGCAGTACTTC. Translating it yields CASSQPGGRPTYEQYF.

This clonotype was seen a few times. V usage is TRBV5-1 and J usage is TRBJ2-1; D gene uncertain. Germline CDR1 reads SGHRS; CDR2 reads YFSETQ. The length of the CDR3 is 16 residues. Between the trimmed V and J ends, which lost 3 bases and 0 bases, there was a span of 13 bases. CDR3 residues: CASSSGQTSSYNEQFF. The CDR3 nucleotides are TGCGCCAGCAGCTCCGGCCAGACGAGCTCCTACAATGAGCAGTTCTTC. Supplemented by reference TRBV5-1 and TRBJ2-1, the full variable domain reads KAGVTQTPRYLIKTRGQQVTLSCSPISGHRSVSWYQQTPGQGLQFLFEYFSETQRNKGNFPGRFSGRQFSNSRSEMNVSTLELGDSALYLCASSSGQTSSYNEQFFGPGTRLTVL.

The table lists this clonotype with many counts. The rearrangement joins TRBV7-2 to TRBJ2-6, with D tentatively TRBD1 or TRBD2 (5 bases each). V was cut by 5 bases and J by 4 bases, with 15 bases left in between. The CDR3 consists of 16 residues. Germline V gene data show CDR1 as SGHTA and CDR2 as FQGNSA. The CDR3 coding sequence is TGTGCCAGCAGCCCCGGGGCACACGGAGGGGCCAACGTCCTGACTTTC. This translates into CASSPGAHGGANVLTF. The entire variable domain, with the rest obtained from reference TRBV7-2 and TRBJ2-6, is as follows: GAGVSQSPSNKVTEKGKDVELRCDPISGHTALYWYRQSLGQGLEFLIYFQGNSAPDKSGLPSDRFSAERTGGSVSTLTIQRTQQEDSAVYLCASSPGAHGGANVLTFGAGSRLTVL.

This clonotype was counted many times. The chain joins TRBV6-2 or TRBV6-3 to TRBJ1-5; 7 positions agree with TRBD1. Looked up from germline, CDR1 is MNHEY and CDR2 is SVGEGT. The CDR3 spans 17 residues. Unmatched junction bases numbered 7, after V lost 0 bases and J lost 2 bases. The CDR3: CASSYSLTGAGNQPQHF. The CDR3 region has the DNA TGTGCCAGCAGTTACTCCCTCACAGGGGCCGGCAATCAGCCCCAGCATTTT.

This clonotype came up many times. J is TRBJ2-7 and V is TRBV6-2 or TRBV6-3; weak D call: TRBD1 (6 bases). Per the germline V gene, CDR1 is MNHEY and CDR2 is SVGEGT. The ends were cut back, 8 bases at V and 2 bases at J, with 16 bases in the middle. This CDR3 is built from 14 residues. The CDR3 coding sequence is TGTGCCAGCGCCCGGGACATCCACGCCTACGAGCAGTACTTC. It specifies CASARDIHAYEQYF.

Here the CDR3 reads CASSPDFAVGEQFF. The CDR3 DNA reads TGTGCCAGCTCACCAGACTTCGCCGTGGGTGAGCAGTTCTTC. This chain joins TRBV18 and TRBJ2-1; no clear D. The CDR3 has 14 residues. V was pared by 2 bases and J by 9 bases, with 14 bases between. Looked up from germline, CDR1 is KGHSH and CDR2 is LQKENI. The complete variable domain, with remaining parts taken from reference TRBV18 and TRBJ2-1, reads NAGVMQNPRHLVRRRGQEARLRCSPMKGHSHVYWYRQLPEEGLKFMVYLQKENIIDESGMPKERFSAEFPKEGPSILRIQQVVRGDSAAYFCASSPDFAVGEQFFGPGTRLTVL.

At least ten counts were recorded for this clonotype. The V and J genes are TRBV12-3 or TRBV12-4 and TRBJ2-3, with D tentatively TRBD1 (5 bases). The ends were cut back, 6 bases at V and 6 bases at J, with 10 bases in the middle. The CDR3 extends over 12 amino acids. This CDR3 reads CASRTGADTQYF. CDR3 sequence (DNA): TGTGCCAGCAGAACTGGGGCTGATACGCAGTATTTT.

The V gene is TRBV20-1, the J gene TRBJ2-1; 10 bases match TRBD2. Germline CDR1 DFQATT, CDR2 SNEGSKA (reference sequence). V shed 1 base and J 3 bases; nucleotides not matched to a gene: 0. The CDR3 is 14 amino acids. The CDR3 is CSARGTSGYNEQFF. CDR3 DNA sequence: TGCAGTGCTAGAGGGACTAGCGGCTACAATGAGCAGTTCTTC.